The 21 T cell receptor beta chains presented below share a single source sample, sequenced in a study of a mutant IDH1 vaccine in newly diagnosed glioma. The table came from immunoSEQ multiplex PCR; TCRdb's copy has only in-frame clones and leaves some out. The sample lists roughly 84,000 clones; 82% were seen once. The time point denotes: baseline, week 1 (first vaccination visit). Treatment here: pre-vaccination baseline after standard-of-care therapy. This specimen consisted of PBMCs, obtained from a glioma patient treated with radiotherapy, temozolomide or both. Every receptor here comes from a middle-aged man with glioma. Some clones in this sample may be carry-over from other donors' samples.

The chain is built from TRBV5-1 and TRBJ2-5; no firm D call. This CDR3 has 11 residues. Looked up from germline, CDR1 is SGHRS and CDR2 is YFSETQ. The ends were cut back, 7 bases at V and 0 bases at J, with 4 bases in the middle. Written as DNA, the CDR3 is TGCGCCAGCGGGCACCAAGAGACCCAGTACTTC. This gives the protein CASGHQETQYF. The whole variable domain, filled in from reference TRBV5-1 and TRBJ2-5, reads KAGVTQTPRYLIKTRGQQVTLSCSPISGHRSVSWYQQTPGQGLQFLFEYFSETQRNKGNFPGRFSGRQFSNSRSEMNVSTLELGDSALYLCASGHQETQYFGPGTRLLVL.

By sample fraction, this clone is medium-sized. This chain uses TRBV13 with TRBJ2-5, with D possibly matching TRBD2 (5 bases). V was pared by 5 bases and J by 2 bases, with 12 bases between. Germline assignment: CDR1 PRHDT and CDR2 FYEKMQ (reference sequence). The CDR3 sequence is 14 residues long. As DNA, the CDR3 is TGTGCCAGCAGCCCGGTCGGGGTTCAAGAGACCCAGTACTTC. Its protein is CASSPVGVQETQYF.

The chain is built from TRBV13 and TRBJ1-5; D is unclear. The CDR3 runs to 14 residues. Germline V gene sequence: CDR1 PRHDT, CDR2 FYEKMQ (reference sequence). The V end lost 0 bases, the J end lost 11 bases, and 14 bases lay between the germline ends. The CDR3 bases are TGTGCCAGCAGCTTAGGCTTGGCCCCCGGGGCCCAGCATTTT. As protein: CASSLGLAPGAQHF.

This clone appeared a few times. The rearrangement joins TRBV7-8 to TRBJ2-7; D not resolved. This CDR3 is 12 amino acids long. V was clipped by 3 bases and J by 2 bases, with 5 bases between them. CDR1 and CDR2 (germline): SGHVS, FQNEAQ. The CDR3 nucleotides are TGTGCCAGCAGCTTCGCTACCTACGAGCAGTACTTC. Its translation is CASSFATYEQYF.

The chain carries TRBV27 and TRBJ1-5; D may be TRBD1 (5 bases). The V and J ends lost 6 bases and 3 bases respectively, with 12 bases between them. CDR3 length: 14 residues. Per the germline V gene, CDR1 is MNHEY and CDR2 is SMNVEV (reference sequence). The CDR3 sequence: CASRDTGYNQPQHF. CDR3 nucleotide sequence: TGTGCCAGCAGAGACACAGGCTACAATCAGCCCCAGCATTTT.

This chain links TRBV29-1 with TRBJ1-1; D unclear. In germline, CDR1 is SQVTM, CDR2 ANQGSEA. The CDR3 loop spans 13 amino acids. Trimming took 2 bases from V and 1 from J, leaving 8 bases between them. CDR3: CSVEKGSNTEAFF. The CDR3 bases are TGCAGCGTTGAAAAGGGCTCGAACACTGAAGCTTTCTTT.

This clone has only a few counts. This chain joins TRBV7-2 and TRBJ2-7; 7 nucleotides agree with TRBD1. J gave up 2 bases and V 2 bases, and 0 bases lay outside the gene matches. From germline, CDR1 is SGHTA and CDR2 FQGNSA. CDR3 length: 13 residues. The CDR3 spells CASSLQGAYEQYF. CDR3 DNA sequence: TGTGCCAGCAGCTTACAGGGGGCCTACGAGCAGTACTTC.

V is TRBV30 and J is TRBJ1-2; D unclear. The CDR3 spans 10 residues. Per germline, CDR1 GTSNPN and CDR2 SVGIG (reference sequence). In DNA form, the CDR3 reads TGTGCAAACCTTAACTATGGCTACACCTTC. Amino acid sequence: CANLNYGYTF. Full variable domain (missing parts from reference TRBV30 and TRBJ1-2): SQTIHQWPATLVQPVGSPLSLECTVEGTSNPNLYWYRQAAGRGLQLLFYSVGIGQISSEVPQNLSASRPQDRQFILSSKKLLLSDSGFYLCANLNYGYTFGSGTRLTVV.

A single count supports this clone. V is TRBV11-2 and J is TRBJ2-7; 7 nucleotides line up with TRBD1. From germline, CDR1 is SGHAT and CDR2 FQNNGV. The CDR3 runs to 16 residues. The junction had 10 bases not matched to a gene; V was cut back by 1 base and J by 4 bases. In DNA form, the CDR3 reads TGTGCCAGCAGCTTAGCCGGGACAGCAGGTTTATACGAGCAGTACTTC. Translated: CASSLAGTAGLYEQYF.

The V gene is TRBV2, the J gene TRBJ1-3, with 10 bases fitting TRBD1. The CDR3 has 15 residues. V dropped 6 bases and J dropped 7; count of bases not matched to a gene: 9. Germline lookup yields CDR1 SNHLY and CDR2 FYNNEI. CDR3 loop: CASSITPGQGNTIYF. CDR3 nucleotides: TGTGCCAGCAGCATTACCCCGGGACAGGGGAACACCATATATTTT.

This clone appeared a few times. The rearrangement links TRBV2 to TRBJ2-7; tentatively, D is TRBD1 (6 bases). The germline V and J ends were trimmed by 11 bases and 2 bases, with 13 bases remaining between them. Per germline, CDR1 SNHLY and CDR2 FYNNEI. This CDR3 has 12 amino acids. The DNA of the CDR3 is TGTGCCGGGGGCCAGTCCCCCTACGAGCAGTACTTC. Residues: CAGGQSPYEQYF.

This rearrangement joins TRBV5-1 to TRBJ2-7; the D is unclear. V gave up 0 bases and J gave up 3 bases, with 4 bases separating them. CDR3 length: 12 residues. The germline CDR1 and CDR2 sequences are SGHRS and YFSETQ. The CDR3, as DNA: TGCGCCAGCAGCTTGGGGTTCTACGAGCAGTACTTC. As protein: CASSLGFYEQYF.

The table lists this clone with a count of one. The chain couples TRBV18 to TRBJ1-2; 9 positions match TRBD1. Looked up from germline, CDR1 is KGHSH and CDR2 is LQKENI. The CDR3 has 15 residues. Trimming removed 3 bases from V and 6 bases from J; junction bases left unmatched: 8. In DNA, the CDR3 is TGTGCCAGCTCACCCCTAACAGGGGGCGCGGATGGCTACACCTTC. Amino acid sequence: CASSPLTGGADGYTF. Full variable domain (outside the CDR3, taken from reference TRBV18 and TRBJ1-2): NAGVMQNPRHLVRRRGQEARLRCSPMKGHSHVYWYRQLPEEGLKFMVYLQKENIIDESGMPKERFSAEFPKEGPSILRIQQVVRGDSAAYFCASSPLTGGADGYTFGSGTRLTVV.

The chain joins TRBV27 to TRBJ1-6, with D tentatively TRBD1 (5 bases). The germline V gene has CDR1 MNHEY and CDR2 SMNVEV (reference sequence). V dropped 2 bases and J dropped 7 bases, with 6 bases sitting between them. The CDR3 totals 13 residues. CDR3: CASSLKGNSPLHF. The CDR3 bases are TGTGCCAGCAGTTTAAAGGGGAATTCACCCCTCCACTTT.

This chain links TRBV4-1 with TRBJ1-5, with D possibly TRBD1 on 5 matching bases. Looked up from germline, CDR1 is MGHRA and CDR2 is YSYEKL. The CDR3 length is 17 residues. With 0 bases removed from V and 2 bases from J, the gap between germline ends came to 14 bases. CDR3 sequence (DNA): TGCGCCAGCAGCCAAGACCCGGGGCGGTCTGGCAATCAGCCCCAGCATTTT. As protein: CASSQDPGRSGNQPQHF.

The chain is built from TRBV30 and TRBJ1-1, with TRBD1 matching 9 bases. After removal of 3 bases from V and 5 bases from J, the junction contained 7 bases not matched to a gene. Looked up from germline, CDR1 is GTSNPN and CDR2 is SVGIG (reference sequence). The CDR3 consists of 14 residues. CDR3 region: CAWSHMTGGTEAFF. The CDR3 DNA reads TGTGCCTGGAGCCATATGACAGGGGGAACTGAAGCTTTCTTT.

This chain connects TRBV30 to TRBJ1-2; the D gene is possibly TRBD1 (5 bases). The germline V gene has CDR1 GTSNPN and CDR2 SVGIG (reference sequence). Trimming left V 1 base short and J 6 bases short, with 15 bases between. This CDR3 is built from 14 residues. The DNA of the CDR3 is TGTGCCTGGAGTGCTCATATCAGGGTAGATGGCTACACCTTC. This gives the protein CAWSAHIRVDGYTF.

This chain joins TRBV6-5 and TRBJ1-5; D is unclear. Trimming removed 6 bases at V and 0 bases at J, with 9 bases between. This CDR3 has 14 amino acids. CDR1 is MNHEY and CDR2 is SVGAGI in the germline V gene. The DNA for the CDR3 is TGTGCCAGCAGGAGAGGTAATAGCAATCAGCCCCAGCATTTT. Translation: CASRRGNSNQPQHF.

The rearrangement links TRBV7-9 to TRBJ1-2, with 8 bases fitting TRBD1. Germline loops: CDR1 SEHNR, CDR2 FQNEAQ (reference sequence). V dropped 2 bases and J dropped 5; count of bases not matched to a gene: 7. This CDR3 is built from 15 residues. The CDR3 here is CASSLKKGQGYGYTF. The CDR3 coding sequence is TGTGCCAGCAGCTTAAAAAAAGGACAGGGATATGGCTACACCTTC.

V gene TRBV7-9 combines with J gene TRBJ1-2, with D possibly TRBD1 on 6 matching bases. The CDR3 contains 15 residues. Germline V CDR1 and CDR2: SEHNR, FQNEAQ (reference sequence). Trimming took off 1 base at V and 4 bases at J, with 13 bases between the two ends. The CDR3 reads CASSLGGARFYGYTF. In DNA, the CDR3 is TGTGCCAGCAGCTTAGGGGGGGCACGTTTCTATGGCTACACCTTC.

The gene calls are TRBV10-2 and TRBJ2-1, with D uncertain. There are 14 residues in the CDR3. CDR1 is WSHSY and CDR2 is SAAADI in the germline V gene. V shed 6 bases and J shed 7 bases, with 16 bases lying between them. CDR3 sequence: CASSETTLGNEQFF. CDR3 DNA: TGCGCCAGCAGCGAGACAACCCTAGGGAATGAGCAGTTCTTC.